This TCR beta chain appears in the sequencing data of a study of cytomegalovirus exposure and HLA in healthy donors. Study as a whole: Among the roughly 400 genotyped donors, just over 80% were placed in the Caucasian-associated ancestry cluster. Study-wide results and caveats: Some V segments could not be told apart, so they were left out, TRBV6-2 and TRBV6-3 among them. When the data were analyzed later, several of the most significant clusters appeared to be linked to common viral pathogens.

Primers included in the PCR were 60 Vbeta and 13 Jbeta primers. Clones were sequenced by immunoSEQ multiplex PCR, and TCRdb holds only the in-frame ones, with some missing. The table records about 190,000 clones, roughly four fifths of them present only once. From germline, CDR1 is SEHNR and CDR2 FQNEAQ (reference sequence). The CDR3 covers 14 residues. In the case of this clone: Its specificity is unknown. Sequence at one end of the junction differs from germline and may be a read error.

Specimen: PBMCs. The chain carries TRBV7-9 and TRBJ1-1; TRBD1 matches at 9 bases. This TCR derives from a woman aged 30 to 39 in good health and CMV-seropositive. In DNA, the CDR3 is TGTTCCAGCAGCTACCGGACAGGGGAAGGTGAAGCTTTCTTT. Its translation: CSSSYRTGEGEAFF.